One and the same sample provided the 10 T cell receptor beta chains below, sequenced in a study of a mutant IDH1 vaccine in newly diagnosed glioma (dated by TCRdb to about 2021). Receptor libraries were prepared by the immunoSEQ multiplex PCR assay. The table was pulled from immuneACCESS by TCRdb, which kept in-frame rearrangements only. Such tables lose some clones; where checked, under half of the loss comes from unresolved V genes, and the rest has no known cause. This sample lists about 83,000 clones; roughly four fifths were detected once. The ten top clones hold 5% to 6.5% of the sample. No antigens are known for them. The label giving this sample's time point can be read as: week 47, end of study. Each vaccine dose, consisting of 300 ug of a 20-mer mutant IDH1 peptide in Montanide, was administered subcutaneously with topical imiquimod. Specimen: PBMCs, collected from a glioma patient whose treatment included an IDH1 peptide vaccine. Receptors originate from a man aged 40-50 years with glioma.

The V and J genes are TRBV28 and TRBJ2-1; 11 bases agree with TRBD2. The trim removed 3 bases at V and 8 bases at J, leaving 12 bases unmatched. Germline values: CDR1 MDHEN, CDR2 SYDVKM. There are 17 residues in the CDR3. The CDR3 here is CASSFNVLAGVTDEQFF. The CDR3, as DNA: TGTGCCAGCAGTTTCAATGTACTAGCGGGAGTGACGGATGAGCAGTTCTTC. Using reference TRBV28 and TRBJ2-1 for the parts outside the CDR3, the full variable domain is DVKVTQSSRYLVKRTGEKVFLECVQDMDHENMFWYRQDPGLGLRLIYFSYDVKMKEKGDIPEGYSVSREKKERFSLILESASTNQTSMYLCASSFNVLAGVTDEQFFGPGTRLTVL.

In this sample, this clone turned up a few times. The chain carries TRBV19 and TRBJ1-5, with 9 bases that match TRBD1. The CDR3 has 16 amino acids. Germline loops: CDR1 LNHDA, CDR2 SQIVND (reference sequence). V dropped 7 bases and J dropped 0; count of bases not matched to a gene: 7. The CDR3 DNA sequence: TGTGCCAGTATAAACAGGGGGCTAGGTAGCAATCAGCCCCAGCATTTT. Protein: CASINRGLGSNQPQHF. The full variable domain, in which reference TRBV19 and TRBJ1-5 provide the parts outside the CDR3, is DGGITQSPKYLFRKEGQNVTLSCEQNLNHDAMYWYRQDPGQGLRLIYYSQIVNDFQKGDIAEGYSVSREKKESFPLTVTSAQKNPTAFYLCASINRGLGSNQPQHFGDGTRLSIL.

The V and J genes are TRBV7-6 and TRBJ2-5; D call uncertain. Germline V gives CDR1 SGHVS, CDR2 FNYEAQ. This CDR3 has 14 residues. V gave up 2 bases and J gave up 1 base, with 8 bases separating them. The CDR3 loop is CASSLNLGQETQYF. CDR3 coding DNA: TGTGCCAGCAGCTTAAACTTGGGCCAAGAGACCCAGTACTTC.

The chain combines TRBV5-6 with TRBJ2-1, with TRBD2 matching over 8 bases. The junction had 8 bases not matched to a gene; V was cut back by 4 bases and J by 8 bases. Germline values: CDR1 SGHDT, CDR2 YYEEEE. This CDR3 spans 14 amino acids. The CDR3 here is CASSPGLARDEQFF. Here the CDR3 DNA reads TGTGCCAGCAGCCCCGGACTAGCCCGGGATGAGCAGTTCTTC.

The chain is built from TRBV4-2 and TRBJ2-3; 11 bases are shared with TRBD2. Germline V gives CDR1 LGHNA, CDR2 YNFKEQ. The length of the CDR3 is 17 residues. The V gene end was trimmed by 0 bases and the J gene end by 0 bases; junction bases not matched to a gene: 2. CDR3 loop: CASSQDRLAGSTDTQYF. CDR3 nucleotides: TGTGCCAGCAGCCAAGATCGACTAGCGGGGAGCACAGATACGCAGTATTTT.

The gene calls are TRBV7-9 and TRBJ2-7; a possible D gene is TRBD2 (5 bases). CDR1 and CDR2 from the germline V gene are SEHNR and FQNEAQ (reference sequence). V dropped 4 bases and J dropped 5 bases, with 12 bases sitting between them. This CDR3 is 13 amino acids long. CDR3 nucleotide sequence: TGTGCCAGCAGCTCCGACTACCCGCACGAGCAGTACTTC. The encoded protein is CASSSDYPHEQYF.

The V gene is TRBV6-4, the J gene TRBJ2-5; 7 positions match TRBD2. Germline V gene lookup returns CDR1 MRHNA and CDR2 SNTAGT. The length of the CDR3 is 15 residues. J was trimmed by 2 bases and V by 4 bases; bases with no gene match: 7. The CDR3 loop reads CASSVNPGGQETQYF. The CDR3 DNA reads TGTGCCAGCAGTGTCAACCCCGGGGGGCAAGAGACCCAGTACTTC.

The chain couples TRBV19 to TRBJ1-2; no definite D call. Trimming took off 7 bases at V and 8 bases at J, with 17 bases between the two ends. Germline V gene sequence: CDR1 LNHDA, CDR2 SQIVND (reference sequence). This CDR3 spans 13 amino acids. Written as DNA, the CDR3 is TGTGCCAGTACCCGAAATTGGGCGCACGGCTACACCTTC. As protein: CASTRNWAHGYTF.

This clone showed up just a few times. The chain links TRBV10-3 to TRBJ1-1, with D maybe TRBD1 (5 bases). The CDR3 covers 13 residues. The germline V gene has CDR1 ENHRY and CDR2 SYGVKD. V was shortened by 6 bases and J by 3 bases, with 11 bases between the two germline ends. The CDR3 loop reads CAISSGIDTEAFF. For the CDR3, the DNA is TGTGCCATCAGCTCAGGGATAGACACTGAAGCTTTCTTT.

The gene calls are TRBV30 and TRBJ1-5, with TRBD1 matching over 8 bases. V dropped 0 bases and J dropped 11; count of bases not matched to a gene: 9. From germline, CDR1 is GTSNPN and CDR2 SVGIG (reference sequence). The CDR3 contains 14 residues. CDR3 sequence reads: CAWSVLQGVGAQHF. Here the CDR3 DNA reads TGTGCCTGGAGTGTACTACAGGGGGTGGGGGCCCAGCATTTT.